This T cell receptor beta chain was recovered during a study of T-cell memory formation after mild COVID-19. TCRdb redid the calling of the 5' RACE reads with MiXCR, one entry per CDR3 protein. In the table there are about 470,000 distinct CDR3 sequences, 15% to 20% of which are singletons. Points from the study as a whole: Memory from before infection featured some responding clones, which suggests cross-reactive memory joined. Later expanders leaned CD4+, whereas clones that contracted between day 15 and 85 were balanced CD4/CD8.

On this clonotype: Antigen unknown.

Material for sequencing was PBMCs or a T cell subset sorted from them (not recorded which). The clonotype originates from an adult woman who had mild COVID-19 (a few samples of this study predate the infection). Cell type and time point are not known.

In DNA, the CDR3 is TGTGCCAGCAGCGAAACTCAGGGGGTAGGGGGAGAGACCCAGTACTTC. Amino acids: CASSETQGVGGETQYF. V usage is TRBV7-9 and J usage is TRBJ2-5; the match to TRBD1 covers 7 bases. Germline CDR1 SEHNR, CDR2 FQNEAQ (reference sequence). This CDR3 is built from 16 residues. Trimming at V came to 5 bases and at J to 4 bases, leaving 13 bases not matched to a gene.